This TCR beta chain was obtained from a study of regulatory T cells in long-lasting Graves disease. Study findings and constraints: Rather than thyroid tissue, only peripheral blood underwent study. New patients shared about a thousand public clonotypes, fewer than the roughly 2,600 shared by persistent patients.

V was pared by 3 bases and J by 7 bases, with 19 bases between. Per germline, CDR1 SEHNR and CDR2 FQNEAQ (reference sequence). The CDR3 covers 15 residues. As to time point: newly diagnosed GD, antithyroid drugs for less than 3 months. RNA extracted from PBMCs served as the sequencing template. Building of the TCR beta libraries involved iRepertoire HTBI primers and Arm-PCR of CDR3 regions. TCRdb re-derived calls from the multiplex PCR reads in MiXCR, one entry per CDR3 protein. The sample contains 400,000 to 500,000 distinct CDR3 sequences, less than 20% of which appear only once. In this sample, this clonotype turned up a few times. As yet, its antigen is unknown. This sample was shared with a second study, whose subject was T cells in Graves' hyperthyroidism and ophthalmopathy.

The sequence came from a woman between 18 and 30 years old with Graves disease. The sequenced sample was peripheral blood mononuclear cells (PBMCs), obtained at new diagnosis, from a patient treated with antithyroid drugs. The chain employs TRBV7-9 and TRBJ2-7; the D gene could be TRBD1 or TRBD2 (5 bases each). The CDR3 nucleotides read TGTGCCAGCAGCTTGGACGCGTGGTGGGGGAGTGAGCAGTACTTC. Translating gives CASSLDAWWGSEQYF.